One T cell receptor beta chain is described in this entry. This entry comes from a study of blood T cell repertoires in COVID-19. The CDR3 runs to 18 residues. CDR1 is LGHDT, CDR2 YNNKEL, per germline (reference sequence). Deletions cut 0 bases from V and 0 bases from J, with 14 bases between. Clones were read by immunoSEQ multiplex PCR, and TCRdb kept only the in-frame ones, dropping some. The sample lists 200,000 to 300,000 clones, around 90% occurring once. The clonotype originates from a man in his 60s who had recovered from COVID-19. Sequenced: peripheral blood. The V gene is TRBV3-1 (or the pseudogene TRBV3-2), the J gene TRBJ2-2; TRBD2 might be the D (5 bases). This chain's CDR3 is CASSQDRGTTPNTGELFF. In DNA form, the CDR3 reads TGTGCCAGCAGCCAAGACCGGGGAACGACCCCGAACACCGGGGAGCTGTTTTTT.